The rows below give T cell receptor beta chains drawn from one sample of a study of cytomegalovirus exposure and HLA in healthy donors. Generated by immunoSEQ multiplex PCR, the TCRdb table keeps only in-frame clones and is missing some. This table holds 150,000 to 200,000 clones, about 80% found once. The sequencing sample was made of PBMCs. The receptors here all came from a woman aged 50 to 60 in good health and CMV-seronegative. CDR3s include the opening cysteine and the closing phenylalanine or tryptophan. The D gene is left open where the match is weak. Part of the rows lack a size; the others show once, few, many or a class for expanded clones.

CDR3aa: CASSLTSGSQDTQYF
CDR3nt: TGTGCCAGCAGCCTGACTAGCGGGAGCCAAGATACGCAGTATTTT
abundance: NA
d_gene: TRBD2
j_gene: TRBJ2-3
v_gene: TRBV6-5

CDR3aa: CASSQQSMNTEAFF
CDR3nt: TGTGCCAGCTCACAACAGAGCATGAACACTGAAGCTTTCTTT
abundance: NA
d_gene: NA
j_gene: TRBJ1-1
v_gene: TRBV18

CDR3aa: CASSWREDSGELFF
CDR3nt: TGCGCCAGCAGCTGGCGGGAGGACAGCGGGGAGCTGTTTTTT
abundance: NA
d_gene: TRBD2
j_gene: TRBJ2-2
v_gene: TRBV5-1

CDR3aa: CASSEGDSYNEQFF
CDR3nt: TGCGCCAGCAGTGAGGGGGACAGCTACAATGAGCAGTTCTTC
abundance: NA
d_gene: TRBD1
j_gene: TRBJ2-1
v_gene: TRBV10-1

CDR3aa: CASSFGPGLPSYEQYF
CDR3nt: NA
abundance: NA
d_gene: NA
j_gene: TRBJ2-7
v_gene: TRBV7-2

CDR3aa: CASRGLGGTGYNQPQHF
CDR3nt: TGTGCCAGTAGGGGACTGGGCGGGACAGGGTACAATCAGCCCCAGCATTTT
abundance: once
d_gene: TRBD1
j_gene: TRBJ1-5
v_gene: TRBV19

CDR3aa: CASSLFTDRGEIDGYTF
CDR3nt: TGTGCCAGCAGTTTGTTTACTGACAGGGGGGAAATAGATGGCTACACCTTC
abundance: few
d_gene: TRBD1
j_gene: TRBJ1-2
v_gene: TRBV28

CDR3aa: CASSLSGDSNQPQHF
CDR3nt: TGTGCCAGCAGCTTATCGGGGGATAGCAATCAGCCCCAGCATTTT
abundance: NA
d_gene: NA
j_gene: TRBJ1-5
v_gene: TRBV7-3

CDR3aa: CASSHAGQTVPHITYEQYF
CDR3nt: TGTGCCAGCAGCCATGCCGGACAGACCGTCCCCCATATCACCTACGAGCAGTACTTC
abundance: NA
d_gene: NA
j_gene: TRBJ2-7
v_gene: TRBV7-9

CDR3aa: CASSLGTWADTQYF
CDR3nt: TGTGCCAGCAGCTTAGGGACATGGGCAGATACGCAGTATTTT
abundance: NA
d_gene: NA
j_gene: TRBJ2-3
v_gene: TRBV11-2

CDR3aa: CASSLGQGGSPLHF
CDR3nt: TGTGCCAGCAGCTTAGGACAGGGAGGTTCACCCCTCCACTTT
abundance: NA
d_gene: TRBD1
j_gene: TRBJ1-6
v_gene: TRBV11-2

CDR3aa: CSSSKEGAAGNTIYF
CDR3nt: TGTTCCAGCAGCAAAGAAGGGGCAGCGGGAAACACCATATATTTT
abundance: NA
d_gene: NA
j_gene: TRBJ1-3
v_gene: TRBV7-9

CDR3aa: CASRVSTGTPYGYTF
CDR3nt: TGTGCCAGCAGAGTCAGCACCGGGACACCGTACGGCTACACCTTC
abundance: NA
d_gene: NA
j_gene: TRBJ1-2
v_gene: TRBV6-6

CDR3aa: CASSEWERCSYEQYF
CDR3nt: TGTGCCAGCAGTGAGTGGGAGAGGTGTTCCTACGAGCAGTACTTC
abundance: once
d_gene: NA
j_gene: TRBJ2-7
v_gene: TRBV6-4

CDR3aa: CASSSRGFQETQYF
CDR3nt: TGTGCCAGCTCATCCAGGGGTTTCCAAGAGACCCAGTACTTC
abundance: NA
d_gene: NA
j_gene: TRBJ2-5
v_gene: TRBV18

CDR3aa: CASSSSGVETEAFF
CDR3nt: TGTGCCAGCAGCTCCTCAGGGGTGGAAACTGAAGCTTTCTTT
abundance: NA
d_gene: NA
j_gene: TRBJ1-1
v_gene: TRBV9

CDR3aa: CASSASRGNSNEQFF
CDR3nt: TGTGCCAGCAGTGCTTCGCGGGGTAATTCCAATGAGCAGTTCTTC
abundance: NA
d_gene: NA
j_gene: TRBJ2-1
v_gene: TRBV6-4

CDR3aa: CSVEDDRLTQYF
CDR3nt: TGCAGCGTTGAAGATGACAGGTTAACGCAGTATTTT
abundance: NA
d_gene: NA
j_gene: TRBJ2-3
v_gene: TRBV29-1

CDR3aa: CASSPGTGGNYGYTF
CDR3nt: TGCGCCAGCAGCCCAGGGACAGGGGGTAACTATGGCTACACCTTC
abundance: NA
d_gene: TRBD1
j_gene: TRBJ1-2
v_gene: TRBV5-1

CDR3aa: CASGFSGSYEQYF
CDR3nt: TGTGCTAGTGGTTTTAGCGGGAGTTACGAGCAGTACTTC
abundance: few
d_gene: TRBD2
j_gene: TRBJ2-7
v_gene: TRBV12-5

CDR3aa: CASRQLAGGTDTQYF
CDR3nt: TGTGCCAGCAGGCAACTAGCGGGGGGCACAGATACGCAGTATTTT
abundance: NA
d_gene: TRBD2
j_gene: TRBJ2-3
v_gene: TRBV6-5

CDR3aa: CASSNPGYNSPLHF
CDR3nt: TGCGCCAGCAGCAATCCGGGGTATAATTCACCCCTCCACTTT
abundance: NA
d_gene: NA
j_gene: TRBJ1-6
v_gene: TRBV5-1

CDR3aa: CAWKYAGYYGYTF
CDR3nt: TGTGCCTGGAAGTACGCCGGTTACTATGGCTACACCTTC
abundance: NA
d_gene: NA
j_gene: TRBJ1-2
v_gene: TRBV30

CDR3aa: CASSIGQGNTGELFF
CDR3nt: TGTGCCAGTAGTATAGGTCAGGGGAACACCGGGGAGCTGTTTTTT
abundance: NA
d_gene: NA
j_gene: TRBJ2-2
v_gene: TRBV19

CDR3aa: CASRLFGTPNRLDKNIQYF
CDR3nt: TGTGCCAGCAGGCTGTTCGGGACACCCAACCGATTAGACAAAAACATTCAGTACTTC
abundance: NA
d_gene: NA
j_gene: TRBJ2-4
v_gene: TRBV27

CDR3aa: CASSAGTGSYEQYF
CDR3nt: TGTGCCAGCAGCGCCGGGACAGGGTCCTACGAGCAGTACTTC
abundance: NA
d_gene: TRBD1
j_gene: TRBJ2-7
v_gene: TRBV5-5

CDR3aa: CASGQGGGNQPQHF
CDR3nt: TGTGCCAGCGGACAAGGGGGGGGCAATCAGCCCCAGCATTTT
abundance: NA
d_gene: NA
j_gene: TRBJ1-5
v_gene: TRBV28

CDR3aa: CAWSVSSGNTIYF
CDR3nt: TGTGCCTGGAGTGTCAGTTCTGGAAACACCATATATTTT
abundance: NA
d_gene: NA
j_gene: TRBJ1-3
v_gene: TRBV30

CDR3aa: CASSLPLRVYTGELFF
CDR3nt: TGTGCCAGCAGCTTACCCCTCCGTGTGTACACCGGGGAGCTGTTTTTT
abundance: NA
d_gene: NA
j_gene: TRBJ2-2
v_gene: TRBV7-2

CDR3aa: CASSPLGGRSYNEQFF
CDR3nt: TGTGCCAGCAGCCCACTGGGAGGGAGGTCCTACAATGAGCAGTTCTTC
abundance: NA
d_gene: TRBD2
j_gene: TRBJ2-1
v_gene: TRBV7-3

CDR3aa: CASSQDLANNQPQHF
CDR3nt: TGCGCCAGCAGCCAAGATTTGGCCAATAATCAGCCCCAGCATTTT
abundance: NA
d_gene: NA
j_gene: TRBJ1-5
v_gene: TRBV4-3

CDR3aa: CASSQPTWPTEGEQFF
CDR3nt: TGCGCCAGCAGTCAACCGACCTGGCCGACAGAAGGAGAGCAGTTCTTC
abundance: NA
d_gene: NA
j_gene: TRBJ2-1
v_gene: TRBV23-1

CDR3aa: CASSLAGTSGGVQETQYF
CDR3nt: TGCGCCAGCAGCTTGGCCGGGACTAGCGGGGGGGTACAAGAGACCCAGTACTTC
abundance: NA
d_gene: TRBD2
j_gene: TRBJ2-5
v_gene: TRBV5-1

CDR3aa: CASSFPASGRADPSYEQYF
CDR3nt: TGTGCCAGCAGCTTCCCCGCTAGCGGGAGGGCCGACCCCTCCTACGAGCAGTACTTC
abundance: NA
d_gene: TRBD2
j_gene: TRBJ2-7
v_gene: TRBV7-9

CDR3aa: CASSTRSGGGTEAFF
CDR3nt: TGTGCCAGCAGCACCCGATCAGGGGGCGGCACTGAAGCTTTCTTT
abundance: few
d_gene: TRBD1
j_gene: TRBJ1-1
v_gene: TRBV7-9

CDR3aa: CASNPTSAYTTDTQYF
CDR3nt: TGTGCCAGCAACCCGACTAGCGCTTACACGACAGATACGCAGTATTTT
abundance: NA
d_gene: TRBD2
j_gene: TRBJ2-3
v_gene: TRBV2

CDR3aa: CASSLRGNEQYF
CDR3nt: TGTGCCAGCAGCTTACGGGGAAACGAGCAGTACTTC
abundance: few
d_gene: NA
j_gene: TRBJ2-7
v_gene: TRBV11-3

CDR3aa: CASSLSASRGGYTF
CDR3nt: TGTGCCAGCAGTTTATCGGCGAGTCGGGGGGGCTACACCTTC
abundance: NA
d_gene: NA
j_gene: TRBJ1-2
v_gene: TRBV28

CDR3aa: CASSDPGGMAGNTIYF
CDR3nt: TGTGCCAGTAGTGACCCGGGGGGCATGGCTGGAAACACCATATATTTT
abundance: NA
d_gene: NA
j_gene: TRBJ1-3
v_gene: TRBV19

CDR3aa: CASSLRGYSNQPQHF
CDR3nt: TGTGCCAGTAGTCTCAGGGGATATAGCAATCAGCCCCAGCATTTT
abundance: few
d_gene: NA
j_gene: TRBJ1-5
v_gene: TRBV19

CDR3aa: CASSLDPARSYEQYF
CDR3nt: TGCGCCAGCAGCTTGGACCCTGCTAGATCCTACGAGCAGTACTTC
abundance: NA
d_gene: NA
j_gene: TRBJ2-7
v_gene: TRBV5-1

CDR3aa: CASSQESGRSATQYF
CDR3nt: TGTGCCAGCAGCCAAGAAAGCGGGAGGTCGGCGACCCAGTACTTC
abundance: NA
d_gene: TRBD2
j_gene: TRBJ2-5
v_gene: TRBV4-2

CDR3aa: CASKNSGSSYEQYF
CDR3nt: TGCGCCAGTAAAAATAGCGGGAGCTCCTACGAGCAGTACTTC
abundance: once
d_gene: TRBD2
j_gene: TRBJ2-7
v_gene: TRBV5-1

CDR3aa: CASSQEGQGADTQYF
CDR3nt: TGCGCCAGCAGCCAAGAGGGACAGGGGGCGGATACGCAGTATTTT
abundance: NA
d_gene: TRBD1
j_gene: TRBJ2-3
v_gene: TRBV4-3

CDR3aa: CASSGAGRYGYTF
CDR3nt: TGTGCCAGCAGTGGGGCAGGGCGATATGGCTACACCTTC
abundance: NA
d_gene: NA
j_gene: TRBJ1-2
v_gene: TRBV28

CDR3aa: CASTTRGIDIQYF
CDR3nt: TGTGCCAGCACTACTCGCGGGATCGACATTCAGTACTTC
abundance: NA
d_gene: NA
j_gene: TRBJ2-4
v_gene: TRBV28

CDR3aa: CASSKNGETQYF
CDR3nt: TGTGCCAGCAGCAAGAACGGGGAGACCCAGTACTTC
abundance: NA
d_gene: NA
j_gene: TRBJ2-5
v_gene: TRBV7-2